The 28 T cell receptor beta chains below were found in one sample sequenced in a study of cytomegalovirus exposure and HLA in healthy donors. Primers included in the PCR were 60 Vbeta and 13 Jbeta primers. Generated by immunoSEQ multiplex PCR, the TCRdb table keeps only in-frame clones and is missing some. Its listing shows 100,000 to 150,000 clones. The specimen sequenced was PBMCs. These receptors were obtained from a man aged 35 to 55 in good health and CMV-seronegative.

The chain couples TRBV30 to TRBJ1-6; maybe TRBD1 (6 bases). Looked up from germline, CDR1 is GTSNPN and CDR2 is SVGIG (reference sequence). This CDR3 is 14 amino acids long. The V gene lost 0 bases and the J gene lost 6 bases, with 9 bases spanning the gap. The CDR3 nucleotides read TGTGCCTGGAGTGTATTGGACAGTAATTCACCCCTCCACTTT. It translates to CAWSVLDSNSPLHF. Full variable domain (outside the CDR3, taken from reference TRBV30 and TRBJ1-6): SQTIHQWPATLVQPVGSPLSLECTVEGTSNPNLYWYRQAAGRGLQLLFYSVGIGQISSEVPQNLSASRPQDRQFILSSKKLLLSDSGFYLCAWSVLDSNSPLHFGNGTRLTVT.

The chain carries TRBV5-1 and TRBJ1-1, with D unresolved. Germline CDR1 SGHRS, CDR2 YFSETQ. CDR3 length equals 13 residues. The V gene lost 0 bases and the J gene lost 12 bases, with 15 bases spanning the gap. In DNA, the CDR3 is TGCGCCAGCAGCTTGGATTCGGAGGGTATGTCTTTCTTT. Protein sequence: CASSLDSEGMSFF.

The V and J genes are TRBV7-9 and TRBJ1-5; 7 bases are shared with TRBD1. V shed 0 bases and J 3 bases; nucleotides not matched to a gene: 5. There are 16 residues in the CDR3. Germline CDR1 SEHNR, CDR2 FQNEAQ (reference sequence). CDR3 protein: CASSLARGQINQPQHF. For the CDR3, the DNA is TGTGCCAGCAGCTTAGCTAGGGGACAGATCAATCAGCCCCAGCATTTT.

J is TRBJ2-5 and V is TRBV5-1; D is perhaps TRBD2 (6 bases). Gene TRBJ2-7 matches the end of the DNA better, so the J call may be wrong. This CDR3 comprises 14 residues. Looked up from germline, CDR1 is SGHRS and CDR2 is YFSETQ. This chain's CDR3 is CASSLLGGSYEQYF. CDR3 DNA sequence: TGCGCCAGCAGCTTGTTGGGGGGTTCCTACGAGCAGTACTTC.

Notes on this clone: One end of the junction fails to match germline, which may point to a read error. J is TRBJ2-1 and V is TRBV5-4, with 14 bases identical to TRBD2. The V gene's germline CDR1 is SGHNT and CDR2 YYREEE (reference sequence). The length of the CDR3 is 16 residues. The CDR3 DNA follows: TGTGCCAGCAGCTTGCCGGGACTAGCGGGAGAGTGGGAGAAGATCTTC. Encoded protein: CASSLPGLAGEWEKIF.

The rearrangement links TRBV18 to TRBJ2-5; D uncertain. CDR3 length: 13 residues. The germline V gene has CDR1 KGHSH and CDR2 LQKENI. Trimming cost V 3 bases and J 2 bases, with 7 bases left between them. Written as DNA, the CDR3 is TGTGCCAGCTCACCCGGTCGGCAAGAGACCCAGTACTTC. As protein: CASSPGRQETQYF. Full variable domain (remainder filled in from reference TRBV18 and TRBJ2-5): NAGVMQNPRHLVRRRGQEARLRCSPMKGHSHVYWYRQLPEEGLKFMVYLQKENIIDESGMPKERFSAEFPKEGPSILRIQQVVRGDSAAYFCASSPGRQETQYFGPGTRLLVL.

The chain combines TRBV7-8 with TRBJ1-2; D may be TRBD1 (5 bases). The CDR3 covers 14 residues. V was clipped by 3 bases and J by 4 bases, with 12 bases between them. The germline gives CDR1 SGHVS, CDR2 FQNEAQ. DNA of the CDR3: TGTGCCAGCAGCTTGCACAGGCAGTCCTATGGCTACACCTTC. This codes for CASSLHRQSYGYTF.

The gene calls are TRBV30 and TRBJ2-1; the D gene is possibly TRBD2 (6 bases). Trimming took off 1 base at V and 4 bases at J, with 11 bases between the two ends. The CDR3 sequence is 14 residues long. CDR1 is GTSNPN, CDR2 SVGIG, per germline (reference sequence). This CDR3 reads CAWSEGLGYNEQFF. Here the CDR3 DNA reads TGTGCCTGGAGTGAGGGACTCGGTTACAATGAGCAGTTCTTC.

The rearrangement links TRBV5-6 to TRBJ1-5; 7 bases fit TRBD1. Germline V gene lookup returns CDR1 SGHDT and CDR2 YYEEEE. V trimming: 1 base; J trimming: 4 bases; junction bases outside the gene matches: 2. The CDR3 runs 14 residues. The CDR3 here is CASSLTGANQPQHF. CDR3 DNA: TGTGCCAGCAGCTTGACAGGGGCAAATCAGCCCCAGCATTTT.

The chain uses TRBV2 and TRBJ2-2; tentatively, D is TRBD1 (6 bases). Germline CDR1 is SNHLY and CDR2 is FYNNEI. CDR3 length equals 17 residues. Trimming removed 6 bases at V and 0 bases at J, with 17 bases between. This CDR3 is CASRGVGGNANTGELFF. CDR3 DNA sequence: TGTGCCAGCAGAGGGGTAGGGGGTAACGCGAACACCGGGGAGCTGTTTTTT.

Comment on this clone: At one boundary the junction diverges from the germline segment, which might be a read error. This CDR3 is also generated by other DNA sequences in the sample. This rearrangement joins TRBV6-1 to TRBJ1-2; 7 bases map to TRBD1. Looked up from germline, CDR1 is MNHNS and CDR2 is SASEGT. CDR3 length equals 14 residues. The CDR3 coding sequence is TGTGCCAGCAGTAGCCGGGACAGAATCTATGGTTACACCTTC. This translates into CASSSRDRIYGYTF.

The genes are TRBV7-9 and TRBJ1-5; a weak D match, TRBD1 (5 bases). V was trimmed by 3 bases and J by 6 bases, leaving 27 bases between them. This CDR3 has 19 residues. The germline gives CDR1 SEHNR, CDR2 FQNEAQ (reference sequence). CDR3 sequence reads: CASSLRRSGEGTRSQPQHF. CDR3 DNA sequence: TGTGCCAGCAGCTTGCGGCGATCGGGAGAGGGGACCCGTAGTCAGCCCCAGCATTTT.

The chain joins TRBV11-1 to TRBJ2-7; possibly TRBD2 for D (6 bases). Per germline, CDR1 SGHAT and CDR2 FQDESV (reference sequence). V was pared by 0 bases and J by 1 base, with 10 bases between. This CDR3 is 15 amino acids long. CDR3 sequence (DNA): TGTGCCAGCAGCTTAGCCCTGGCGGGATCCTACGAGCAGTACTTC. Residues: CASSLALAGSYEQYF.

The chain links TRBV7-6 to TRBJ2-1; TRBD2 matches 9 bases. After removal of 5 bases from V and 9 bases from J, the junction contained 11 bases not matched to a gene. The CDR3 runs to 15 residues. CDR1 and CDR2 from the germline V gene are SGHVS and FNYEAQ. The CDR3 DNA sequence: TGTGCCAGCAGCCCCGGACTAGCGTCCGTTGGTGAGCAGTTCTTC. Translated: CASSPGLASVGEQFF. Full variable domain (missing parts from reference TRBV7-6 and TRBJ2-1): GAGVSQSPRYKVTKRGQDVALRCDPISGHVSLYWYRQALGQGPEFLTYFNYEAQQDKSGLPNDRFSAERPEGSISTLTIQRTEQRDSAMYRCASSPGLASVGEQFFGPGTRLTVL.

The chain has TRBV7-6 and TRBJ2-7; 11 nucleotides align to TRBD2. Germline CDR1 and CDR2: SGHVS and FNYEAQ. J was trimmed by 5 bases and V by 4 bases; bases with no gene match: 13. The CDR3 is 17 residues long. The CDR3 bases are TGTGCCAGCAGCTCTAGCGGGAGGCGACGGGGTGGGGACGAGCAGTACTTC. It translates to CASSSSGRRRGGDEQYF.

The CDR3 sequence: CASSPGGASTEAFF. The CDR3, as DNA: TGTGCCAGCAGCCCGGGAGGGGCGAGCACTGAAGCTTTCTTT. This chain connects TRBV9 to TRBJ1-1; TRBD1 might be the D (5 bases). The germline V gene has CDR1 SGDLS and CDR2 YYNGEE. The V end lost 4 bases, the J end lost 4 bases, and 14 bases lay between the germline ends. This CDR3 region has 14 residues.

The chain carries TRBV13 and TRBJ1-2, with D unclear. This CDR3 contains 13 residues. Trimming stripped 0 bases from V and 2 bases from J, with 4 bases between. Germline CDR1 and CDR2: PRHDT and FYEKMQ (reference sequence). CDR3: CASSLGRNYGYTF. As DNA, the CDR3 is TGTGCCAGCAGCTTAGGCAGGAACTATGGCTACACCTTC.

The rearrangement joins TRBV19 to TRBJ2-2, with a weak D call TRBD1 (6 bases). The CDR3 contains 16 residues. V was trimmed by 3 bases and J by 0 bases, leaving 11 bases between them. The germline V gene has CDR1 LNHDA and CDR2 SQIVND (reference sequence). CDR3 sequence (DNA): TGTGCCAGTAGTATCCCCGGGACAACGAACACCGGGGAGCTGTTTTTT. This gives the protein CASSIPGTTNTGELFF.

The chain joins TRBV18 to TRBJ1-3, with 7 bases aligning to TRBD1. The CDR3 is 14 amino acids. The ends lost 6 bases at V and 3 bases at J; junction bases unmatched: 5. Germline V gene lookup returns CDR1 KGHSH and CDR2 LQKENI. The DNA for the CDR3 is TGTGCCAGCTCCCCCCAGGGGGGTGGAAACACCATATATTTT. Translation: CASSPQGGGNTIYF.

This sequence joins TRBV2 and TRBJ1-2; weak D call: TRBD1 (6 bases). The V and J ends lost 1 base and 4 bases respectively, with 7 bases between them. The CDR3 runs 13 residues. The V gene's germline CDR1 is SNHLY and CDR2 FYNNEI. Here the CDR3 reads CASSEGRGYGYTF. CDR3 in DNA: TGTGCCAGCAGTGAAGGCAGGGGCTATGGCTACACCTTC.

The gene calls are TRBV10-3 and TRBJ2-7, with 9 bases that match TRBD1. Germline lookup yields CDR1 ENHRY and CDR2 SYGVKD. With V trimmed by 9 bases and J by 6 bases, 9 bases remained unmatched. This CDR3 is built from 13 residues. This CDR3 reads CAISQGASSEQYF. The CDR3 bases are TGTGCCATTTCACAGGGGGCATCGAGCGAGCAGTACTTC.

Turning to this clone: One junction end does not reproduce the germline sequence, and a read error may be involved. This chain joins TRBV2 and TRBJ1-1, with 9 positions matching TRBD1. The CDR3 runs to 15 residues. The germline gives CDR1 SNHLY, CDR2 FYNNEI. This CDR3 reads CASSEGQGRRTEAFF. The CDR3 nucleotides read TGTGCCAGCAGCGAAGGACAGGGGAGAAGGACTGAAGCTTTCTTT.

The V and J genes are TRBV6-1 and TRBJ2-7, with 9 bases aligning to TRBD2. CDR1 is MNHNS and CDR2 is SASEGT in the germline V gene. Losses at the gene ends were 9 bases for V and 5 bases for J; bases not matched to a gene: 11. CDR3 length: 14 amino acids. CDR3 in DNA: TGTGCCAGTAAGGCGGGACTAGCCTTCAACGAGCAGTACTTC. Protein sequence: CASKAGLAFNEQYF.

The J gene is TRBJ1-5, the V gene TRBV28; D possibly corresponds to TRBD1 (6 bases). Trimming pared 5 bases from V and 3 bases from J, leaving 14 bases between. The CDR3 is made up of 15 amino acids. CDR1 MDHEN and CDR2 SYDVKM come from the germline V gene. The CDR3 nucleotides read TGTGCCAGCAGTCCAGGGGACTATAACAATCAGCCCCAGCATTTT. Its protein is CASSPGDYNNQPQHF.

The chain is built from TRBV19 and TRBJ2-1; 8 bases match TRBD2. This CDR3 comprises 12 residues. CDR1 and CDR2 (germline): LNHDA, SQIVND (reference sequence). V gave up 10 bases and J gave up 5 bases; unmatched junction bases: 4. As DNA, the CDR3 is TGTGCCACAGCGGGGGCACACAATGAGCAGTTCTTC. Protein product: CATAGAHNEQFF.

The V and J genes are TRBV5-1 and TRBJ2-2, with 8 bases identical to TRBD1. The CDR3 consists of 16 residues. Germline CDR1 and CDR2: SGHRS and YFSETQ. Losses at the gene ends were 4 bases for V and 3 bases for J; bases not matched to a gene: 8. The CDR3, as DNA: TGCGCCAGCAGCACGGGACAGGTTAAGCACACCGGGGAGCTGTTTTTT. Residues: CASSTGQVKHTGELFF.

The chain recombines TRBV10-3 with TRBJ2-3, with D perhaps matching TRBD1 (6 bases). V lost 6 bases and J lost 0, with 7 bases in between. The CDR3 runs 13 residues. Germline CDR1 reads ENHRY; CDR2 reads SYGVKD. CDR3 coding DNA: TGTGCCATCAGGCAGGGGAGCACAGATACGCAGTATTTT. Translated: CAIRQGSTDTQYF.

V is TRBV7-2 and J is TRBJ2-7; 12 nucleotides agree with TRBD1. This CDR3 is 15 amino acids long. J was trimmed by 7 bases and V by 3 bases; bases with no gene match: 7. Per the germline V gene, CDR1 is SGHTA and CDR2 is FQGNSA. CDR3 nucleotide sequence: TGTGCCAGCAGCTTGATGGGACAGGGGGCTGAGGAGCAGTACTTC. Amino acids: CASSLMGQGAEEQYF. Full variable domain (rest looked up from reference TRBV7-2 and TRBJ2-7): GAGVSQSPSNKVTEKGKDVELRCDPISGHTALYWYRQSLGQGLEFLIYFQGNSAPDKSGLPSDRFSAERTGGSVSTLTIQRTQQEDSAVYLCASSLMGQGAEEQYFGPGTRLTVT.